Listed below are T cell receptor beta chains from one sample, sequenced in a study of T cell changes during pregnancy in multiple sclerosis. Measured with immunoSEQ multiplex PCR; TCRdb has only the in-frame clones, and not every one. The data hold roughly 90,000 clones, with approximately 94% observed a single time. Sequencing was performed on peripheral blood, taken in the third trimester of pregnancy. These receptors all stem from a female donor with multiple sclerosis, enrolled in a pregnancy study. The CDR3 runs from the conserved cysteine through the conserved F or W. The D gene is left open where the match is weak. The size entry is marked missing in some rows and otherwise reads once, few, many or a size class.

J gene: TRBJ2-1; V gene: TRBV5-6; clone size: NA; D gene: TRBD1; CDR3 protein: CASSLGTGTHNEQFF; CDR3 DNA: TGTGCCAGCAGCTTGGGGACAGGGACACACAATGAGCAGTTCTTC
J gene: TRBJ1-2; V gene: TRBV7-9; clone size: NA; D gene: NA; CDR3 protein: CASSLVDGGDGYGYTF; CDR3 DNA: TGTGCCAGCAGCTTAGTTGACGGAGGTGATGGCTATGGCTACACCTTC
J gene: TRBJ1-5; V gene: TRBV15; clone size: NA; D gene: NA; CDR3 protein: CATRTGQLNQPQHF; CDR3 DNA: TGTGCCACCCGTACCGGACAGCTCAATCAGCCCCAGCATTTT
J gene: TRBJ1-5; V gene: TRBV7-2; clone size: NA; D gene: TRBD1; CDR3 protein: CASSWTGNHNQPQHF; CDR3 DNA: TGTGCCAGCAGCTGGACAGGGAACCACAATCAGCCCCAGCATTTT
J gene: TRBJ2-1; V gene: TRBV7-2; clone size: once; D gene: TRBD2; CDR3 protein: CASSSSGPEQFF; CDR3 DNA: TGTGCCAGCAGCTCTAGCGGACCAGAGCAGTTCTTC
J gene: TRBJ2-5; V gene: TRBV28; clone size: NA; D gene: TRBD2; CDR3 protein: CASSPSGRAEETQYF; CDR3 DNA: TGTGCCAGCAGCCCTAGCGGGAGGGCCGAGGAGACCCAGTACTTC
J gene: TRBJ2-7; V gene: TRBV6-5; clone size: NA; D gene: TRBD2; CDR3 protein: CASRLADYYEQYF; CDR3 DNA: TGTGCCAGCAGGCTAGCGGATTACTACGAGCAGTACTTC
J gene: TRBJ2-5; V gene: TRBV19; clone size: NA; D gene: NA; CDR3 protein: CASSNYQETQYF; CDR3 DNA: TGTGCCAGTAGCAACTACCAAGAGACCCAGTACTTC
J gene: TRBJ1-1; V gene: TRBV6-6; clone size: few; D gene: TRBD1; CDR3 protein: CASSLDRGSTEAFF; CDR3 DNA: TGTGCCAGCAGTCTGGACAGGGGGAGCACTGAAGCTTTCTTT
J gene: TRBJ1-1; V gene: TRBV18; clone size: once; D gene: NA; CDR3 protein: CASSPLTQLNTEAFF; CDR3 DNA: TGTGCCAGCTCACCACTTACACAGTTGAACACTGAAGCTTTCTTT
J gene: TRBJ2-1; V gene: TRBV19; clone size: NA; D gene: TRBD2; CDR3 protein: CASTASGTYNEQFF; CDR3 DNA: TGTGCCAGTACTGCTAGCGGGACCTACAATGAGCAGTTCTTC
J gene: TRBJ2-3; V gene: TRBV6-5; clone size: NA; D gene: NA; CDR3 protein: CASSYSAGNTDTQYF; CDR3 DNA: TGTGCCAGCAGTTACTCTGCGGGAAACACAGATACGCAGTATTTT
J gene: TRBJ2-2; V gene: TRBV6-6; clone size: NA; D gene: NA; CDR3 protein: CASKRDATGELFF; CDR3 DNA: TGTGCCAGCAAGAGGGATGCCACCGGGGAGCTGTTTTTT
J gene: TRBJ1-1; V gene: TRBV19; clone size: NA; D gene: NA; CDR3 protein: CASSISRRANTEAFF; CDR3 DNA: TGTGCCAGTAGTATAAGCCGGCGGGCGAACACTGAAGCTTTCTTT
J gene: TRBJ1-6; V gene: TRBV25-1; clone size: NA; D gene: NA; CDR3 protein: CASSESGQSVSPLHF; CDR3 DNA: TGTGCCAGCAGTGAATCCGGACAGAGCGTTTCACCCCTCCACTTT
J gene: TRBJ1-4; V gene: TRBV18; clone size: NA; D gene: NA; CDR3 protein: CASSRVSEGEKLFF; CDR3 DNA: TGTGCCAGCTCAAGAGTGTCAGAGGGTGAAAAACTGTTTTTT
J gene: TRBJ2-1; V gene: TRBV7-2; clone size: NA; D gene: TRBD2; CDR3 protein: CASSRAGGVSYNEQFF; CDR3 DNA: TGTGCCAGCAGCCGAGCGGGAGGGGTTTCCTACAATGAGCAGTTCTTC
J gene: TRBJ2-2; V gene: TRBV19; clone size: NA; D gene: TRBD2; CDR3 protein: CASSIASLAGGANTGELFF; CDR3 DNA: TGTGCCAGTAGTATAGCTAGCCTAGCGGGAGGGGCGAACACCGGGGAGCTGTTTTTT
J gene: TRBJ2-7; V gene: TRBV18; clone size: NA; D gene: NA; CDR3 protein: CASSPNRASYEQYF; CDR3 DNA: TGTGCCAGCTCACCAAACAGGGCCTCCTACGAGCAGTACTTC
J gene: TRBJ2-1; V gene: TRBV10-2; clone size: NA; D gene: TRBD1; CDR3 protein: CASRAKTGLDEQFF; CDR3 DNA: TGCGCCAGCAGAGCCAAGACAGGGTTAGATGAGCAGTTCTTC
J gene: TRBJ1-5; V gene: TRBV28; clone size: NA; D gene: NA; CDR3 protein: CASYSNQPQHF; CDR3 DNA: TGTGCCAGCTATAGCAATCAGCCCCAGCATTTT
J gene: TRBJ2-2; V gene: TRBV5-1; clone size: NA; D gene: NA; CDR3 protein: CASSLNPGKNTGELFF; CDR3 DNA: TGCGCCAGCAGCTTGAATCCAGGAAAGAACACCGGGGAGCTGTTTTTT
J gene: TRBJ2-7; V gene: TRBV21-1; clone size: NA; D gene: NA; CDR3 protein: CASSKQCSDSSYEQYF; CDR3 DNA: TGTGCCAGCAGCAAACAGTGTAGCGATAGCTCCTACGAGCAGTACTTC
J gene: TRBJ2-7; V gene: TRBV27; clone size: NA; D gene: NA; CDR3 protein: CASSLSRMAYEQYF; CDR3 DNA: TGTGCCAGCAGTTTATCGAGGATGGCCTACGAGCAGTACTTC
J gene: TRBJ1-3; V gene: TRBV6-5; clone size: NA; D gene: NA; CDR3 protein: CASSRQPFSGNTIYF; CDR3 DNA: TGTGCCAGCAGCCGACAGCCTTTCTCTGGAAACACCATATATTTT
J gene: TRBJ2-1; V gene: TRBV2; clone size: NA; D gene: TRBD2; CDR3 protein: CASSLLSGRIDNEQFF; CDR3 DNA: TGTGCCAGCAGTCTCCTTAGCGGGAGAATAGACAATGAGCAGTTCTTC
J gene: TRBJ2-5; V gene: TRBV2; clone size: NA; D gene: TRBD1; CDR3 protein: CASSRDRQETQYF; CDR3 DNA: TGTGCCAGCAGTCGGGACAGGCAAGAGACCCAGTACTTC
J gene: TRBJ2-5; V gene: TRBV7-8; clone size: NA; D gene: NA; CDR3 protein: CASSQRRSQETQYF; CDR3 DNA: TGTGCCAGCAGCCAACGACGGAGCCAAGAGACCCAGTACTTC
J gene: TRBJ2-6; V gene: TRBV19; clone size: few; D gene: NA; CDR3 protein: CATTPGSGANVLTF; CDR3 DNA: TGTGCCACCACGCCAGGATCTGGGGCCAACGTCCTGACTTTC